The sample holds a few counts of the clone carrying this T cell receptor (beta chain). The antigen remains unidentified. This entry belongs to a study of response to subunit inactivated influenza vaccine. Study-wide points: The authors put forward the suggestion that each seasonal influenza vaccination may bring in only a limited number of new T cells.

TCRdb processed the RT-PCR reads anew with MiXCR; each CDR3 protein has one entry. The table records around 480,000 distinct CDR3 sequences, 11% of them present only once. This CDR3 contains 12 residues. The germline gives CDR1 MNHEY, CDR2 SVGEGT. The V end was cut by 6 bases, the J end by 5 bases, with 10 bases between. The chain employs TRBV6-2 or TRBV6-3 and TRBJ1-2; perhaps TRBD1 as D (5 bases). The sequences come from PBMCs from blood, collected roughly 45 days after vaccination. The TCR was taken from a man in his fifties who received an inactivated influenza vaccine. The DNA of the CDR3 is TGTGCCAGCAGAGGGGAGGGTTATGGCTACACCTTC. Protein: CASRGEGYGYTF.